Each of the 22 T cell receptor beta chains below was sequenced from the same sample in a study of blood T cell repertoires in COVID-19 (dated by TCRdb to 2018 to 2020). Libraries were made using the immunoSEQ multiplex PCR assay. This is the immuneACCESS table as TCRdb keeps it, with only in-frame sequences that have V and J called. A part of the clones is gone; compared with another copy, unresolved V genes explain less than half, and the rest is unexplained. Within this sample are 140,000 to 150,000 clones, with over 75% of them counted one time only. The ten largest make up 13% of the sample. The source material was peripheral blood. The source of these receptors is a man between 60 and 75 years old with active or convalescent COVID-19.

This chain joins TRBV19 and TRBJ2-7; TRBD2 aligns across 7 bases. CDR1 and CDR2 (germline): LNHDA, SQIVND (reference sequence). V lost 3 bases, J lost 0 bases, and 8 bases stayed unmatched. This CDR3 is built from 16 residues. The CDR3 region is CASSIGLAADSYEQYF. The CDR3, as DNA: TGTGCCAGTAGTATTGGTCTAGCGGCAGACTCCTACGAGCAGTACTTC.

This chain connects TRBV10-3 to TRBJ2-5; TRBD2 is a possible D gene (6 bases). The V gene's germline CDR1 is ENHRY and CDR2 SYGVKD. With 8 bases removed from V and 9 bases from J, the gap between germline ends came to 16 bases. This CDR3 contains 12 residues. CDR3: CAIGTYGEAQYF. The CDR3 DNA reads TGTGCCATCGGGACCTACGGGGAGGCCCAGTACTTC.

The rearrangement uses TRBV5-5 and TRBJ1-1; TRBD1 aligns across 7 bases. This CDR3 comprises 15 residues. The ends lost 3 bases at V and 7 bases at J; junction bases unmatched: 12. Germline V CDR1 and CDR2: SGHKS, YYEKEE (reference sequence). In nucleotides, the CDR3 is TGTGCCAGCAGCTGGGGTGACAGGGAATGGCATGAAGCTTTCTTT. Protein sequence: CASSWGDREWHEAFF.

The chain has TRBV2 and TRBJ1-5; 8 nucleotides align to TRBD1. J lost 6 bases, V lost 7 bases, and 8 bases had no gene match. The CDR3 extends over 14 amino acids. The V gene's germline CDR1 is SNHLY and CDR2 FYNNEI. The CDR3 spells CASNPQGAGQPQHF. In DNA form, the CDR3 reads TGTGCCAGCAATCCTCAGGGGGCGGGTCAGCCCCAGCATTTT.

The CDR3 is CASSLDSLKNSPLHF. CDR3 in DNA: TGCGCCAGCAGCTTGGACTCGCTGAAAAATTCACCCCTCCACTTT. The genes are TRBV5-1 and TRBJ1-6; D call uncertain. Trimming shortened V by 0 bases and J by 7 bases, and 11 bases separated the two germline ends. Germline V gene lookup returns CDR1 SGHRS and CDR2 YFSETQ. There are 15 residues in the CDR3. Complete variable domain (other parts from reference TRBV5-1 and TRBJ1-6): KAGVTQTPRYLIKTRGQQVTLSCSPISGHRSVSWYQQTPGQGLQFLFEYFSETQRNKGNFPGRFSGRQFSNSRSEMNVSTLELGDSALYLCASSLDSLKNSPLHFGNGTRLTVT.

CDR3 nucleotides: TGTGCCAGTAGTAGTGGAGTAGGCTACACCTTC. Translation gives CASSSGVGYTF. The chain joins TRBV19 to TRBJ1-2; D is unresolved. CDR1 is LNHDA and CDR2 is SQIVND in the germline V gene (reference sequence). The V gene lost 4 bases and the J gene lost 8 bases, with 8 bases spanning the gap. The CDR3 contains 11 residues.

This chain uses TRBV19 with TRBJ1-5, with TRBD1 identical over 9 bases. This CDR3 region has 16 residues. The V gene end was trimmed by 5 bases and the J gene end by 4 bases; junction bases not matched to a gene: 9. Germline CDR1 reads LNHDA; CDR2 reads SQIVND (reference sequence). Here the CDR3 DNA reads TGTGCCAGTAGTGTCTTAACAGGGGGCCGGAATCAGCCCCAGCATTTT. This sequence encodes CASSVLTGGRNQPQHF.

This clone was seen just once. The J gene is TRBJ1-1, the V gene TRBV6-5; D uncertain. The CDR3 sequence is 12 residues long. Per germline, CDR1 MNHEY and CDR2 SVGAGI. Trimming left V 6 bases short and J 5 bases short, with 10 bases between. The CDR3 DNA sequence: TGTGCCAGCAGACGCGGGGAAACTGAAGCTTTCTTT. Translated, it gives CASRRGETEAFF.

This sequence joins TRBV10-1 and TRBJ2-7, with 7 nucleotides matching TRBD1. The CDR3 has 13 residues. The V gene end was trimmed by 4 bases and the J gene end by 3 bases; junction bases not matched to a gene: 3. CDR1 is WNHNN and CDR2 is SYGVQD in the germline V gene (reference sequence). CDR3 in DNA: TGCGCCAGCAGTGGACCAGGGGGCTACGAGCAGTACTTC. Residues: CASSGPGGYEQYF.

The CDR3 here is CASSFVGRSEQYF. The CDR3 nucleotides are TGTGCCAGCAGCTTTGTGGGTAGGAGCGAGCAGTACTTC. The J gene is TRBJ2-7, the V gene TRBV5-4, with D uncertain. This CDR3 spans 13 amino acids. CDR1 SGHNT and CDR2 YYREEE come from the germline V gene (reference sequence). Between the trimmed V and J ends, which lost 2 bases and 6 bases, there was a span of 12 bases.

This chain joins TRBV11-1 and TRBJ2-3; D may be TRBD2 (5 bases). The germline gives CDR1 SGHAT, CDR2 FQDESV (reference sequence). Deletions cut 5 bases from V and 2 bases from J, with 14 bases between. The CDR3 is made up of 15 amino acids. CDR3 bases: TGTGCCAGCAGCCCTCAGCGGATACTCACAGATACGCAGTATTTT. Its protein product is CASSPQRILTDTQYF.

This clone has more than one count but fewer than ten. The rearrangement links TRBV5-5 to TRBJ1-5, with a tentative D call TRBD1 (5 bases). CDR1 SGHKS and CDR2 YYEKEE come from the germline V gene (reference sequence). V lost 4 bases to trimming and J lost 9 bases, with 17 bases between them. The CDR3 contains 14 residues. DNA of the CDR3: TGTGCCAGCAGCGGGGGAGGACCACAAGGGCCCCAGCATTTT. Protein: CASSGGGPQGPQHF.

The chain carries TRBV18 and TRBJ2-1, with D perhaps matching TRBD1 (6 bases). This CDR3 is built from 13 residues. Trimming shortened V by 1 base and J by 10 bases, and 11 bases separated the two germline ends. Germline V gives CDR1 KGHSH, CDR2 LQKENI. The CDR3 nucleotides read TGTGCCAGCTCACCACTGGGGGCGTGGGAGCAGTTCTTC. Encoded protein: CASSPLGAWEQFF. The full variable domain, its missing parts supplied by reference TRBV18 and TRBJ2-1, is NAGVMQNPRHLVRRRGQEARLRCSPMKGHSHVYWYRQLPEEGLKFMVYLQKENIIDESGMPKERFSAEFPKEGPSILRIQQVVRGDSAAYFCASSPLGAWEQFFGPGTRLTVL.

In nucleotides, the CDR3 is TGTGCCAGCCTACCCACAGCGAACACCGGGGAGCTGTTTTTT. This gives the protein CASLPTANTGELFF. This chain joins TRBV19 and TRBJ2-2; D is undetermined. CDR3 length: 14 amino acids. Germline loops: CDR1 LNHDA, CDR2 SQIVND (reference sequence). Trimming took 9 bases from V and 0 from J, leaving 11 bases between them.

The chain couples TRBV30 to TRBJ2-7, with 8 bases identical to TRBD1. The CDR3 covers 12 residues. From germline, CDR1 is GTSNPN and CDR2 SVGIG (reference sequence). V shed 3 bases and J 2 bases; nucleotides not matched to a gene: 0. CDR3 protein: CAWRDRAYEQYF. The CDR3 region has the DNA TGTGCCTGGAGGGACAGGGCCTACGAGCAGTACTTC.

This chain connects TRBV12-3 or TRBV12-4 to TRBJ2-5, with D unclear. The CDR3 loop spans 13 amino acids. Trimming cost V 2 bases and J 4 bases, with 8 bases left between them. The DNA for the CDR3 is TGTGCCAGCAGTTTAACGCTGGCAGAGACCCAGTACTTC. Translating it yields CASSLTLAETQYF.

The rearrangement uses TRBV6-4 and TRBJ1-2; 9 nucleotides agree with TRBD1. The CDR3 runs 13 residues. The germline V gene has CDR1 MRHNA and CDR2 SNTAGT. The junction had 7 bases not matched to a gene; V was cut back by 3 bases and J by 11 bases. The CDR3 DNA reads TGTGCCAGCAGTGAGTCCGGGACAGGGTGGTACACCTTC. This sequence encodes CASSESGTGWYTF.

The chain uses TRBV6-5 and TRBJ2-7, with D maybe TRBD2 (5 bases). The CDR3 has 14 amino acids. The V and J ends lost 7 bases and 4 bases respectively, with 17 bases between them. CDR1 MNHEY and CDR2 SVGAGI come from the germline V gene. The CDR3 is CASTGGTFRYEQYF. DNA of the CDR3: TGTGCCAGCACCGGAGGCACTTTTAGGTACGAGCAGTACTTC.

In DNA form, the CDR3 reads TGTGCCAGTAGTATAGACCGGGAGACCCAGTACTTC. It yields the protein CASSIDRETQYF. V gene TRBV19 combines with J gene TRBJ2-5, with D hard to call. CDR3 length: 12 amino acids. The germline gives CDR1 LNHDA, CDR2 SQIVND (reference sequence). Deletions cut 0 bases from V and 5 bases from J, with 4 bases between. The full variable domain, in which reference TRBV19 and TRBJ2-5 provide the parts outside the CDR3, is DGGITQSPKYLFRKEGQNVTLSCEQNLNHDAMYWYRQDPGQGLRLIYYSQIVNDFQKGDIAEGYSVSREKKESFPLTVTSAQKNPTAFYLCASSIDRETQYFGPGTRLLVL.

This clone was seen only once. This chain links TRBV12-5 with TRBJ2-3, with 7 bases fitting TRBD2. In germline, CDR1 is LGHNT, CDR2 FRNRAP. The CDR3 consists of 16 residues. Germline trimming cut 3 bases from V and 0 bases from J; bases unmatched to any gene: 6. The CDR3 sequence: CASGFRSGESTDTQYF. In DNA form, the CDR3 reads TGTGCTAGTGGTTTCCGGAGCGGGGAAAGCACAGATACGCAGTATTTT.

CDR3 sequence: CASRETGGHNQPQHF. CDR3 in DNA: TGTGCCAGCAGAGAGACAGGGGGACACAATCAGCCCCAGCATTTT. The rearrangement uses TRBV28 and TRBJ1-5; 9 positions agree with TRBD1. Germline values: CDR1 MDHEN, CDR2 SYDVKM. CDR3 length equals 15 residues. The V segment lost 6 bases and the J segment 3 bases; nucleotides outside the gene matches: 6.

The V call is TRBV5-1, the J call TRBJ2-1; 11 bases are shared with TRBD2. Germline V gene lookup returns CDR1 SGHRS and CDR2 YFSETQ. Unmatched junction bases numbered 8, after V lost 3 bases and J lost 0 bases. The CDR3 consists of 18 residues. DNA of the CDR3: TGCGCCAGCAGCTCTCGGACTAGCGGGTCTAGCTCCTACAATGAGCAGTTCTTC. It codes for CASSSRTSGSSSYNEQFF.